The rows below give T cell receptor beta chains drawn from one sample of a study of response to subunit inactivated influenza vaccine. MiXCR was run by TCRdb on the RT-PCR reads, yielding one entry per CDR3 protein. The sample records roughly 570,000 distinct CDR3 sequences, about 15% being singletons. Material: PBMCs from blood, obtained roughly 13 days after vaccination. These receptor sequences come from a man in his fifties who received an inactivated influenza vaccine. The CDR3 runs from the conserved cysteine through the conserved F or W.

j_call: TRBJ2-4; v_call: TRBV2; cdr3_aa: CASSSGTGGGLNIQYF
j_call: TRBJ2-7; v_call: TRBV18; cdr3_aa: CASSPHPPGEGYEQYF
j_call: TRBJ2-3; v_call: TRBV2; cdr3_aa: CASRFTSGGTDTQYF
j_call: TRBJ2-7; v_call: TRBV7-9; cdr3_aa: CASSLVSGRVYEQYF
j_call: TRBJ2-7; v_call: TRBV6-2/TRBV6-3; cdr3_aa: CASSWPLRDEQYF
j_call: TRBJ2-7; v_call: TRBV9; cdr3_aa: CASTPHPRGGSSEQYF
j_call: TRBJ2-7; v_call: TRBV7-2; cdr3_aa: CASSLASVEQYF
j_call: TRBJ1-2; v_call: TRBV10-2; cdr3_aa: CASSERQGADGYTF
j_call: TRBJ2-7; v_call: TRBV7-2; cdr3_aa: CASRTHGFGEQYF
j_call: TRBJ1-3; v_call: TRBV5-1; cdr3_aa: CASSLAGGSGNTIYF
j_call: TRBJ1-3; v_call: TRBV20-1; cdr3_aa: CSAAAGSSGNTIYF
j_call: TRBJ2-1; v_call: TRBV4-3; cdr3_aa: CASSQDRPSSYNEQFF
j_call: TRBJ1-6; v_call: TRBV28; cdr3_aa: CASSLTAYNNSPLHF
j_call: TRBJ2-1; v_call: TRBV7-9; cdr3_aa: CASSYGTSLNNEQFF
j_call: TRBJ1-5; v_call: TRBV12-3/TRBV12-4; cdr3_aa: CASRKGGDQPQHF
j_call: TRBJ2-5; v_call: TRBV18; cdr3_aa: CASSPPGRSQETQYF
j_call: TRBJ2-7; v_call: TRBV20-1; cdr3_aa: CSGARDLSYEQYF
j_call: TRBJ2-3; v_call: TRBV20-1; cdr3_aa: CSAPLAGVRDTQYF
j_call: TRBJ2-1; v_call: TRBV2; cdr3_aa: CASSEGGLRNNEQFF
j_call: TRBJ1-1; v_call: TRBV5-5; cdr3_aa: CASSPISTDPSAFF
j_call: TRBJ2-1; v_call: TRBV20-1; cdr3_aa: CSAGTSGTALNEQFF
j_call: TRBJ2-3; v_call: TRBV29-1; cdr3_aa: CSVRGAGATDTQYF
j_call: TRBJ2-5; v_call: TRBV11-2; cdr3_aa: CASSLVSRKETQYF